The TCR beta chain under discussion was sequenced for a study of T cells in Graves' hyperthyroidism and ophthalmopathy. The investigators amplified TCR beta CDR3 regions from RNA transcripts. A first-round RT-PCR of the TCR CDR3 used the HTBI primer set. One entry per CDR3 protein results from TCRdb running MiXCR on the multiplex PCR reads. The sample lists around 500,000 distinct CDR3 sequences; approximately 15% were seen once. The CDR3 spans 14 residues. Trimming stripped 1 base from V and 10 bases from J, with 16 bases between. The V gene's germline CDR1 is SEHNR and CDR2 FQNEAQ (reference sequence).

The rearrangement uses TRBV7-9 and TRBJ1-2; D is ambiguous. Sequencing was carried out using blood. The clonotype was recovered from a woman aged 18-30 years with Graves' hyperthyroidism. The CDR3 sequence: CASSLVPSSGVYTF. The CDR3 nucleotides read TGTGCCAGCAGCTTAGTTCCGTCATCGGGTGTCTACACCTTC.